This TCR beta chain was captured in a study of metastatic and nonmetastatic thyroid tumors. There are 15 residues in the CDR3. Germline CDR1 reads MNHNS; CDR2 reads SASEGT. Patients had received no treatment of any kind before thyroid surgery. Using MiXCR, TCRdb reanalyzed the PCR reads. The profile shows about 59,000 clones, 25% to 35% of them singletons. This clone was detected only a few times. Compared with germline, one end of the junction differs, possibly owing to a read error. V and J are TRBV6-1 and TRBJ2-5; D tentatively reads TRBD1 or TRBD2 (5 bases each). This TCR was sampled from a female donor with papillary thyroid cancer or a benign thyroid nodule (not recorded which). Some clones in this sample may be carry-over from other donors' samples. Sequencing was carried out using blood. Here the CDR3 reads CASRKSGRPQENQHF. CDR3 in DNA: TGTGCCAGCAGAAAATCGGGACGACCTCAAGAGAACCAGCACTTC.